This T cell receptor beta chain was sequenced in a study of human T cells and chemical hapten exposure (dated by TCRdb to the early 2020s). General notes on the study: For sensitization, 2% DPC in acetone was applied to a 2 cm by 2 cm area of upper inner arm skin. Patients additionally received weekly therapeutic DPC doses to the scalp throughout the roughly 25-week study period. Patch testing was done on the upper back using Finn chambers containing 0.01% DPC, and results were scored after 6 days according to International Contact Dermatitis Research Group standards. Most of the patients in the cohort were female, and the cohort covered alopecia areata with under or over 50% scalp involvement, alopecia totalis and alopecia universalis. Libraries were pooled for sequencing, and variation in per-sample TCR yields was attributed mainly to small differences in library volumes within the pool. In alopecia patients, the study followed how the peripheral blood TCR repertoire changed in vivo over primary and secondary sensitization to diphenylcyclopropenone (DPC), a hapten. Blood samples were taken from patients before sensitization (week 0) and then at 2, 6 and about 24 weeks after DPC sensitization. For TCR sequencing, blood came from approximately 29 alopecia patients at anywhere from one to four time points (pre-sensitization, 2, 6 and 24 weeks).

This clonotype was observed a handful of times. This clone's antigen is unknown. No base qualities exist here, and no much larger clone lies one base off it. The library came from RACE. Sequencing took place on a NextSeq 500. During library preparation, unique molecular identifiers were attached to individual cDNA molecules so that TCRs could be counted in a quantitative, reproducible way. Each blood RNA sample was used to sequence both TCR alpha and TCR beta chains. From the authors' description of their analysis: Samples had a median of around 92,000 TCRs, with a range from about 23,224 to 750,000. The Decombinator software suite was used to annotate the V, J and CDR3 of the TCR reads. For PS versus PT1 abundance plots, all samples were subsampled to the same number of TCRs (28,000). TCRs were defined as expanded if absent before sensitization and observed at least eight times at the 2-week time point. The public reads were run again by TCRdb, first through fastp at Q25 and then through MiXCR, and only productive beta chains were kept. Rows with one shared CDR3 protein collapse into an entry with the most common genes and DNA. These V and J calls rely on TCRdb rather than the paper's analysis. This sample is represented by about 71,000 distinct CDR3 sequences; over 8.5% of them were singletons. Together, the top ten hold roughly 1.5% of the sample.

The paper as a whole reports these results and caveats: No change with DPC sensitization was found in the number of TCRs above 1 in 1000 frequency, and no evidence of global repertoire structure alterations was found. Repeated subsampling changed both the strength of the expansion versus patch-test correlation and the threshold at which that correlation became significant. Significantly more large CDR3 similarity clusters were formed by expanded TCRs than by pre-sensitization or healthy control sets, consistent with antigen-driven responses. Because all patients had alopecia, a presumed autoimmune disease, the immune response of the patients might differ from that of healthy individuals. A positive correlation was found between the number of PT1 expanded TCRs and patch test score, with significance reached at thresholds 8, 16 and 32 but not 4.

Trimming takes 5 bases off V and 3 bases off J; junction bases not matched to a gene: 7. The CDR3 holds 15 amino acids from the cysteine to the phenylalanine. CDR3 DNA only is kept here, 45 bases in frame from base 1. Based on the germline V gene, the CDR1 and CDR2 sequences are MDHEN and SYDVKM. The sample's time point label, decoded: patch test 3, about 24 weeks after DPC sensitization. Sample treatment or condition, as interpreted from the label and publication: therapeutic diphenylcyclopropenone sensitization with weekly scalp DPC. At each patch-test visit, blood was drawn before the patch test was applied. Patients were eligible if aged 18 to 70, diagnosed with alopecia and judged suitable for DPC therapy, and pregnant patients were excluded. Unfractionated whole blood was collected in Tempus Blood RNA tubes, and total RNA was extracted from that blood.

The V and J segments used are TRBV28 and TRBJ1-1, and 9 junction bases match TRBD1. Material: whole blood, obtained in connection with sensitization to the hapten diphenylcyclopropenone (DPC). The TCR sequence derives from a woman aged 45-65 years with alopecia areata. Some clones in this sample may be carry-over from other donors' samples. The sequenced DNA: TGTGCCAGCAGTCGAGGACAGGGGTTTTACACTGAAGCTTTCTTT. Its coded protein is CASSRGQGFYTEAFF.